Listed below are T cell receptor beta chains from one sample, sequenced in a study of naive and memory T cell subsets. TCRdb re-called the UMI-ligation and nested PCR reads through MiXCR, storing one row per CDR3 protein. The sample consists of 120,000 to 150,000 distinct CDR3 sequences, approximately 20% of them appearing once. Sequencing was performed on naive CD8+ T cells from blood. All receptors come from a human donor in good health. Each CDR3 is given with its conserved first and last residue. The D gene is left open where the match is weak. Clone size, where shown, is once, few, many, or a class for clones that have expanded.

d_gene,v_gene,j_gene,abundance,len,CDR3aa,CDR3nt
NA,TRBV10-2,TRBJ2-7,NA,12,CASSEPASEQYF,TGCGCCAGCAGTGAGCCCGCCTCCGAGCAGTACTTC
NA,TRBV9,TRBJ2-7,NA,14,CASSPEGRLYEQYF,TGTGCCAGCAGCCCCGAGGGACGTCTCTACGAGCAGTACTTC
TRBD2,TRBV7-6,TRBJ2-1,NA,22,CASSLVGIRPGLAGGQPNEQFF,TGTGCCAGCAGCTTAGTGGGGATCCGCCCGGGACTAGCGGGAGGACAGCCCAATGAGCAGTTCTTC
TRBD2,TRBV5-6,TRBJ2-7,few,16,CASSFVAGGISYEQYF,TGTGCCAGCAGCTTCGTAGCGGGAGGAATAAGCTACGAGCAGTACTTC
NA,TRBV28,TRBJ2-7,NA,16,CASSFSTVEISYEQYF,TGTGCCAGCAGTTTCTCGACAGTAGAAATCTCCTACGAGCAGTACTTC
NA,TRBV28,TRBJ2-1,NA,15,CASSFGIASYNEQFF,TGTGCCAGCAGTTTTGGGATTGCATCCTACAATGAGCAGTTCTTC
NA,TRBV29-1,TRBJ2-3,NA,11,CSTLATDTQYF,TGCAGCACCTTAGCGACAGATACGCAGTATTTT
NA,TRBV5-5,TRBJ2-5,NA,13,CASSVGGVETQYF,TGTGCCAGCAGCGTCGGAGGGGTGGAGACCCAGTACTTC
NA,TRBV6-2/TRBV6-3,TRBJ2-1,few,13,CASSAYSYNEQFF,TGTGCCAGCAGTGCCTATTCCTACAATGAGCAGTTCTTC
NA,TRBV28,TRBJ1-5,few,14,CASRFREPNQPQHF,TGTGCCAGCAGGTTCAGGGAACCCAATCAGCCCCAGCATTTT
TRBD1,TRBV12-3/TRBV12-4,TRBJ2-7,NA,14,CASSLTGAAYEQYF,TGTGCCAGCAGTTTGACAGGGGCCGCCTACGAGCAGTACTTC
NA,TRBV28,TRBJ1-5,few,15,CASSPTGLRAQPQHF,TGTGCCAGCAGCCCTACAGGGTTAAGGGCCCAGCCCCAGCATTTT
NA,TRBV10-3,TRBJ2-1,NA,12,CAISESRNEQFF,TGTGCCATCAGTGAATCTCGCAATGAGCAGTTCTTC
NA,TRBV5-6,TRBJ2-7,few,19,CASSLGYNSGEKRAYEQYF,TGTGCCAGCAGCTTGGGTTATAATTCGGGGGAGAAGAGGGCCTACGAGCAGTACTTC
TRBD2,TRBV6-6,TRBJ2-1,few,15,CASSSSGRAYNEQFF,TGTGCCAGCAGCTCTAGCGGGAGGGCCTACAATGAGCAGTTCTTC
NA,TRBV6-5,TRBJ1-4,few,16,CASSYTHRVPNEKLFF,TGTGCCAGCAGTTACACACACAGGGTCCCTAATGAAAAACTGTTTTTT
TRBD2,TRBV28,TRBJ2-7,few,16,CASSLRRSSGYYEQYF,TGTGCCAGCAGTTTAAGAAGGTCTAGCGGTTACTACGAGCAGTACTTC
NA,TRBV29-1,TRBJ1-2,NA,13,CSVFSGEAYGYTF,TGCAGCGTTTTTTCTGGAGAAGCCTATGGCTACACCTTC
TRBD1,TRBV5-1,TRBJ2-3,NA,14,CASSLIDRGQTQYF,TGCGCCAGCAGCTTGATTGACAGGGGGCAAACGCAGTATTTT
NA,TRBV27,TRBJ2-3,NA,16,CASSLAATREWDTQYF,TGTGCCAGCAGTTTAGCTGCGACCCGCGAGTGGGATACGCAGTATTTT
NA,TRBV10-3,TRBJ1-5,few,14,CAISESNDRQPQHF,TGTGCCATCAGTGAGTCGAACGACCGTCAGCCCCAGCATTTT
NA,TRBV4-3,TRBJ2-7,NA,15,CASSQESGQSYEQYF,TGCGCCAGCAGCCAAGAATCCGGACAGAGCTACGAGCAGTACTTC
TRBD1,TRBV7-9,TRBJ1-3,NA,16,CASRFTGGHSGNTIYF,TGTGCCAGCAGATTTACAGGGGGCCACTCTGGAAACACCATATATTTT
TRBD2,TRBV28,TRBJ2-1,few,13,CASSEGRVDEQFF,TGTGCCAGCAGTGAAGGGAGGGTTGACGAGCAGTTCTTC
TRBD2,TRBV5-4,TRBJ2-7,NA,14,CASSLTSGSEEQYF,TGTGCCAGCAGCTTGACTAGCGGGAGTGAAGAGCAGTACTTC
NA,TRBV28,TRBJ1-1,NA,14,CASRPGSMNTEAFF,TGTGCCAGCAGGCCGGGGTCAATGAACACTGAAGCTTTCTTT
TRBD2,TRBV27,TRBJ2-1,NA,16,CASSSGSGLAIYEQFF,TGTGCCAGCAGTTCCGGTTCGGGACTAGCGATCTATGAGCAGTTCTTC
TRBD2,TRBV28,TRBJ2-7,many,13,CASSEAGAYEQYF,TGTGCCAGCAGTGAGGCGGGAGCCTACGAGCAGTACTTC
NA,TRBV15,TRBJ2-1,NA,14,CATSREASSPEQFF,TGTGCCACCAGCAGAGAGGCTAGCTCGCCTGAGCAGTTCTTC
NA,TRBV14,TRBJ2-7,few,13,CASSQDFGIEQYF,TGTGCCAGCAGCCAAGATTTTGGGATCGAGCAGTACTTC
NA,TRBV27,TRBJ2-7,NA,14,CASSLGTPGNEKYF,TGTGCCAGCAGTTTAGGAACACCGGGGAACGAGAAGTACTTC
NA,TRBV6-5,TRBJ1-1,few,17,CASSYSLGGQMNTEAFF,TGTGCCAGCAGTTACTCTTTAGGGGGACAAATGAACACTGAAGCTTTCTTT
TRBD1,TRBV19,TRBJ2-1,NA,15,CASSIASRQGDEQFF,TGTGCCAGTAGTATAGCCAGTCGCCAGGGGGATGAGCAGTTCTTC
NA,TRBV13,TRBJ1-2,once,12,CASSPGNFGYTF,TGTGCCAGCAGCCCGGGGAATTTCGGATACACCTTC
NA,TRBV7-9,TRBJ2-4,NA,16,CASSSPSDLAKNIQYF,TGTGCCAGCAGCTCTCCTAGCGACCTAGCCAAAAACATTCAGTACTTC
NA,TRBV7-9,TRBJ2-5,few,16,CASSFVRGGPQETQYF,TGTGCCAGCAGCTTCGTGAGGGGGGGTCCCCAAGAGACCCAGTACTTC
NA,TRBV12-3/TRBV12-4,TRBJ2-5,few,13,CASTSTTVETQYF,TGTGCCAGCACCAGTACGACGGTGGAGACCCAGTACTTC
TRBD2,TRBV12-3/TRBV12-4,TRBJ2-5,NA,14,CASSSSGGGETQYF,TGTGCCAGCAGTTCGTCGGGAGGAGGAGAGACCCAGTACTTC
NA,TRBV9,TRBJ1-6,few,13,CASRAGAGSPLHF,TGTGCCAGCCGGGCGGGGGCCGGTTCACCCCTCCACTTT
NA,TRBV6-2/TRBV6-3,TRBJ2-2,NA,15,CASSGVPVSSGELFF,TGTGCCAGCAGTGGGGTCCCCGTCAGTTCCGGGGAGCTGTTTTTT
TRBD1,TRBV29-1,TRBJ1-2,once,13,CSVDETGTYGYTF,TGCAGCGTCGACGAGACAGGGACGTATGGCTACACCTTC
TRBD2,TRBV9,TRBJ2-7,NA,15,CASSPSGGLTYEQYF,TGTGCCAGCAGCCCGAGCGGGGGACTGACCTACGAGCAGTACTTC
NA,TRBV7-9,TRBJ2-1,NA,15,CASRVGASEYNEQFF,TGTGCCAGCAGGGTCGGGGCTAGCGAGTACAATGAGCAGTTCTTC
TRBD2,TRBV11-2,TRBJ2-1,NA,17,CASITRTSGRTYNEQFF,TGTGCCAGCATTACTAGGACTAGCGGGAGAACCTACAATGAGCAGTTCTTC
NA,TRBV6-2/TRBV6-3,TRBJ1-5,NA,15,CASSYAGARYQPQHF,TGTGCCAGCAGTTACGCCGGGGCGCGGTATCAGCCCCAGCATTTT
NA,TRBV6-5,TRBJ2-1,NA,15,CASSYSLGRGGEQFF,TGTGCCAGCAGTTACTCACTTGGTCGAGGTGGTGAGCAGTTCTTC
NA,TRBV19,TRBJ2-7,few,13,CASSISGAAEQYF,TGTGCCAGTAGTATATCCGGGGCTGCCGAGCAGTACTTC
NA,TRBV2,TRBJ1-4,NA,14,CASMPRTASGKLFF,TGTGCCAGCATGCCAAGGACAGCCAGCGGAAAACTGTTTTTT
NA,TRBV15,TRBJ1-5,many,14,CATSRGEGGEPQHF,TGTGCCACCAGCAGAGGAGAGGGCGGGGAGCCCCAGCATTTT
TRBD2,TRBV6-2/TRBV6-3,TRBJ2-1,few,17,CASSYTGTSGPYNEQFF,TGTGCCAGCAGTTACACTGGGACTAGCGGACCTTACAATGAGCAGTTCTTC
NA,TRBV11-2,TRBJ2-1,NA,14,CASSYQDSYNEQFF,TGTGCCAGCAGCTACCAAGACAGCTACAATGAGCAGTTCTTC
TRBD1,TRBV2,TRBJ1-2,NA,13,CASSGGTVSGYTF,TGTGCCAGCAGTGGAGGGACAGTTTCTGGCTACACCTTC
NA,TRBV5-6,TRBJ1-5,NA,15,CASSLASGLNQPQHF,TGTGCCAGCAGCTTGGCGTCAGGGCTCAATCAGCCCCAGCATTTT
NA,TRBV21-1,TRBJ2-3,NA,19,CASSKVPPTSGRSTDTQYF,TGTGCCAGCAGCAAAGTTCCCCCGACTAGCGGGAGGAGCACAGATACGCAGTATTTT
TRBD1,TRBV7-9,TRBJ2-4,few,12,CASSAQGDIQYF,TGTGCCAGCAGCGCTCAGGGGGACATTCAGTACTTC
NA,TRBV27,TRBJ2-1,NA,15,CASSFGLAEGVEQFF,TGTGCCAGCAGTTTCGGTCTGGCGGAGGGGGTTGAGCAGTTCTTC
NA,TRBV29-1,TRBJ1-1,few,14,CSVEGWRPNTEAFF,TGCAGCGTTGAAGGGTGGAGACCGAACACTGAAGCTTTCTTT
NA,TRBV6-5,TRBJ1-2,NA,13,CASSSTGAWGYTF,TGTGCCAGCAGCTCGACAGGAGCTTGGGGCTACACCTTC
TRBD2,TRBV28,TRBJ2-7,NA,16,CANSLTSASGSYEQYF,TGTGCCAACAGTTTAACTTCGGCTAGCGGGTCCTACGAGCAGTACTTC
NA,TRBV7-9,TRBJ2-7,few,13,CASSLALDYEQYF,TGTGCCAGCAGCTTAGCTCTCGACTACGAGCAGTACTTC